This TCR beta chain appears in the sequencing data of a study of blood T cell repertoires in COVID-19. Sequencing was performed with immunoSEQ multiplex PCR; in TCRdb, only in-frame clones are kept and a portion is missing. The sample lists some 200,000 clones; 90% to 95% were seen once. CDR1 is SQVTM and CDR2 is ANQGSEA in the germline V gene. The J segment lost 9 bases and the V segment lost 7 bases, leaving 9 bases of the junction unmatched. The CDR3 runs to 13 residues. Sequencing was done on a sample of peripheral blood. The chain couples TRBV29-1 to TRBJ1-6; 7 nucleotides match TRBD1. The source of this sequence is a man aged 30-40 years with acute or convalescent COVID-19. For the CDR3, the DNA is TGCAGCGCCGAATCAGGGGGTTGTTCACCCCTCCACTTT. Translated, it gives CSAESGGCSPLHF.